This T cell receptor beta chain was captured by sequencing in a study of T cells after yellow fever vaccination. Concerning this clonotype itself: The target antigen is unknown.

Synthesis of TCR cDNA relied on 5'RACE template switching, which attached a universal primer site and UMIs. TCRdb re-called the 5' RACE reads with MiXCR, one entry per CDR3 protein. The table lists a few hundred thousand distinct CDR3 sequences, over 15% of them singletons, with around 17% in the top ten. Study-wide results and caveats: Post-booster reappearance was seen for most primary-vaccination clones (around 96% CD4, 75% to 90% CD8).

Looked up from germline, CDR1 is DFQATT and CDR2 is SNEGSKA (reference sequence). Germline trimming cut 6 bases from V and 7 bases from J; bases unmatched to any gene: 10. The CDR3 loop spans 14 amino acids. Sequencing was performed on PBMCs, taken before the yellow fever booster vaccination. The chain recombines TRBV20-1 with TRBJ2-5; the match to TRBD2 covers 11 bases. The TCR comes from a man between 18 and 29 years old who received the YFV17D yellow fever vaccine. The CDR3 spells CSAASGGPLGTQYF. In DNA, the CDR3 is TGCAGTGCGGCTAGCGGGGGGCCGCTGGGGACCCAGTACTTC.